The rows below give T cell receptor beta chains drawn from one sample of a study of cytomegalovirus exposure and HLA in healthy donors. Libraries were prepared by immunoSEQ multiplex PCR; TCRdb keeps only in-frame clonotypes and omits some of them. Found here are about 190,000 clones, over 9.5% of them singletons; the top ten hold 7.8%. Sequenced: PBMCs. The receptors come from a man aged 45 to 65 in good health and CMV-seropositive. CDR3s include the opening cysteine and the closing phenylalanine or tryptophan. Fields, in order: J gene, V gene, D gene, clone size, CDR3 protein, CDR3 DNA. The D gene is left open where the match is weak. Clone size is given for some rows only: seen once, a few or many times, or a class if the clone is expanded.

j_gene: TRBJ1-1; v_gene: TRBV2; d_gene: TRBD1; abundance: -; CDR3aa: CASRARTGNTEAFF; CDR3nt: TGTGCCAGCAGGGCCCGGACAGGGAACACTGAAGCTTTCTTT
j_gene: TRBJ2-2; v_gene: TRBV4-3; d_gene: TRBD2; abundance: -; CDR3aa: CASSLERGGPGELFF; CDR3nt: TGCGCCAGCAGCCTTGAGCGGGGGGGCCCCGGGGAGCTGTTTTTT
j_gene: TRBJ1-2; v_gene: TRBV6-6; d_gene: -; abundance: -; CDR3aa: CASSYPGGNGYTF; CDR3nt: TGTGCCAGCAGTTACCCAGGAGGGAACGGCTACACCTTC
j_gene: TRBJ1-1; v_gene: TRBV7-8; d_gene: -; abundance: few; CDR3aa: CASSLVQVNTEAFF; CDR3nt: TGTGCCAGCAGCTTAGTACAGGTAAACACTGAAGCTTTCTTT
j_gene: TRBJ1-2; v_gene: TRBV9; d_gene: TRBD1; abundance: few; CDR3aa: CASSVGPGQAAYGYTF; CDR3nt: TGTGCCAGCAGCGTAGGACCCGGACAGGCGGCCTATGGCTACACCTTC
j_gene: TRBJ2-7; v_gene: TRBV9; d_gene: -; abundance: -; CDR3aa: CASSEGVDRTYEQYF; CDR3nt: TGTGCCAGCAGCGAGGGCGTTGACAGGACCTACGAGCAGTACTTC
j_gene: TRBJ1-1; v_gene: TRBV6-5; d_gene: -; abundance: few; CDR3aa: CASSYGGENTEAFF; CDR3nt: TGTGCCAGCAGTTACGGAGGGGAGAACACTGAAGCTTTCTTT
j_gene: TRBJ2-1; v_gene: TRBV6-5; d_gene: TRBD2; abundance: -; CDR3aa: CASSNGGAYNEQFF; CDR3nt: TGTGCCAGCAGTAACGGGGGGGCCTACAATGAGCAGTTCTTC
j_gene: TRBJ2-7; v_gene: TRBV4-3; d_gene: -; abundance: -; CDR3aa: CASSQDMTGPYEQYF; CDR3nt: TGCGCCAGCAGCCAAGATATGACAGGTCCCTACGAGCAGTACTTC
j_gene: TRBJ2-2; v_gene: TRBV5-8; d_gene: -; abundance: few; CDR3aa: CASSLGTSNTGELFF; CDR3nt: TGTGCCAGCAGCTTGGGGACATCGAACACCGGGGAGCTGTTTTTT
j_gene: TRBJ2-3; v_gene: TRBV9; d_gene: TRBD1; abundance: few; CDR3aa: CASSVDLRGPWDTQYF; CDR3nt: TGTGCCAGCAGCGTCGACCTGAGGGGGCCTTGGGATACGCAGTATTTT
j_gene: TRBJ2-7; v_gene: TRBV11-3; d_gene: TRBD2; abundance: few; CDR3aa: CASSPQQLAGHEQYF; CDR3nt: TGTGCCAGCAGCCCTCAGCAGCTAGCGGGCCACGAGCAGTACTTC
j_gene: TRBJ2-7; v_gene: TRBV5-5; d_gene: TRBD2; abundance: -; CDR3aa: CASSLVLAIGNEQYF; CDR3nt: TGTGCCAGCAGCTTGGTACTAGCGATAGGCAACGAGCAGTACTTC
j_gene: TRBJ1-5; v_gene: TRBV6-6; d_gene: TRBD1; abundance: -; CDR3aa: CASSRGTGGNQPQHF; CDR3nt: TGTGCCAGCAGCCGGGGGACAGGGGGCAATCAGCCCCAGCATTTT
j_gene: TRBJ2-3; v_gene: TRBV29-1; d_gene: -; abundance: few; CDR3aa: CSFDYTDTQYF; CDR3nt: TGCAGCTTTGACTACACAGATACGCAGTATTTT
j_gene: TRBJ2-7; v_gene: TRBV4-1; d_gene: TRBD1; abundance: -; CDR3aa: CASSSQDRGDEQYF; CDR3nt: TGCGCCAGCAGCTCCCAAGACAGGGGTGACGAGCAGTACTTC
j_gene: TRBJ2-5; v_gene: TRBV20-1; d_gene: -; abundance: -; CDR3aa: CSAYKETQYF; CDR3nt: TGCAGTGCTTATAAAGAGACCCAGTACTTC
j_gene: TRBJ2-5; v_gene: TRBV2; d_gene: TRBD1; abundance: -; CDR3aa: CASRMGQGGEETQYF; CDR3nt: TGTGCCAGCAGAATGGGACAGGGCGGGGAGGAGACCCAGTACTTC